Below are 7 T cell receptor beta chains sequenced from a single sample in a study of shared clonotypes between healthy human individuals. Clones were sequenced by immunoSEQ multiplex PCR, and TCRdb holds only the in-frame ones, with some missing. The sample holds 700,000 to 950,000 clones, just over 95% seen once. CD45RO-negative, CCR7-selected cells formed the naive CD8 fraction, which excluded terminally differentiated effector memory CD45RA+ cells. The specimen sequenced was naive CD8+ T cells sorted from blood. The receptors stem from a man younger than 40 in good health.

This chain uses TRBV7-6 with TRBJ2-7, with D possibly being TRBD2 (6 bases). Trimming removed 2 bases at V and 3 bases at J, with 11 bases between. Germline CDR1 is SGHVS and CDR2 is FNYEAQ. The CDR3 runs 14 residues. The CDR3 coding sequence is TGTGCCAGCAGCTTATCCGGCGGGGACTACGAGCAGTACTTC. As protein: CASSLSGGDYEQYF. The full variable domain, rest sourced from reference TRBV7-6 and TRBJ2-7, is GAGVSQSPRYKVTKRGQDVALRCDPISGHVSLYWYRQALGQGPEFLTYFNYEAQQDKSGLPNDRFSAERPEGSISTLTIQRTEQRDSAMYRCASSLSGGDYEQYFGPGTRLTVT.

This clone is a singleton in its sample. The rearrangement uses TRBV4-3 and TRBJ1-3, with D uncertain. V lost 0 bases and J lost 0, with 6 bases in between. The CDR3 is 15 residues long. CDR1 LGHNA and CDR2 YSLEER come from the germline V gene. The CDR3 sequence is CASSQDRISGNTIYF. As DNA, the CDR3 is TGCGCCAGCAGCCAAGACCGAATCTCTGGAAACACCATATATTTT.

This chain uses TRBV27 with TRBJ1-5; D uncertain. Germline CDR1 reads MNHEY; CDR2 reads SMNVEV (reference sequence). The CDR3 is made up of 12 amino acids. Trimming took off 8 bases at V and 6 bases at J, with 11 bases between the two ends. The CDR3: CASGLWGQPQHF. The CDR3 nucleotides read TGTGCCAGCGGCCTTTGGGGTCAGCCCCAGCATTTT.

The chain has TRBV5-1 and TRBJ1-1, with 12 bases aligning to TRBD1. This CDR3 is 16 amino acids long. Germline CDR1 is SGHRS and CDR2 is YFSETQ. With V trimmed by 2 bases and J by 2 bases, 4 bases remained unmatched. The CDR3 region is CASSFPGTGGNTEAFF. CDR3 nucleotides: TGCGCCAGCAGCTTCCCCGGGACAGGGGGCAACACTGAAGCTTTCTTT.

The V call is TRBV7-9, the J call TRBJ1-1; D is unclear. Germline V gene data show CDR1 as SEHNR and CDR2 as FQNEAQ (reference sequence). V lost 1 base, J lost 1 base, and 4 bases lay in between. This CDR3 is 13 amino acids long. The CDR3 is CASSLDPNTEAFF. DNA for the CDR3: TGTGCCAGCAGCTTAGACCCGAACACTGAAGCTTTCTTT.

The V and J genes are TRBV5-5 and TRBJ2-5; 8 bases are a match to TRBD2. The CDR3 spans 15 residues. V trimming: 3 bases; J trimming: 5 bases; junction bases outside the gene matches: 9. CDR1 SGHKS and CDR2 YYEKEE come from the germline V gene (reference sequence). The CDR3 nucleotides are TGTGCCAGCAGCTCCGGGAGGGAAAGACGGGAGACCCAGTACTTC. Translating gives CASSSGRERRETQYF.

This clone came up once. The chain couples TRBV29-1 to TRBJ2-5; 7 nucleotides match TRBD2. Germline V gene sequence: CDR1 SQVTM, CDR2 ANQGSEA. The CDR3 runs 13 residues. J was trimmed by 2 bases and V by 2 bases; bases with no gene match: 2. This CDR3 is CSVELADQETQYF. In nucleotides, the CDR3 is TGCAGCGTTGAACTAGCGGATCAAGAGACCCAGTACTTC.